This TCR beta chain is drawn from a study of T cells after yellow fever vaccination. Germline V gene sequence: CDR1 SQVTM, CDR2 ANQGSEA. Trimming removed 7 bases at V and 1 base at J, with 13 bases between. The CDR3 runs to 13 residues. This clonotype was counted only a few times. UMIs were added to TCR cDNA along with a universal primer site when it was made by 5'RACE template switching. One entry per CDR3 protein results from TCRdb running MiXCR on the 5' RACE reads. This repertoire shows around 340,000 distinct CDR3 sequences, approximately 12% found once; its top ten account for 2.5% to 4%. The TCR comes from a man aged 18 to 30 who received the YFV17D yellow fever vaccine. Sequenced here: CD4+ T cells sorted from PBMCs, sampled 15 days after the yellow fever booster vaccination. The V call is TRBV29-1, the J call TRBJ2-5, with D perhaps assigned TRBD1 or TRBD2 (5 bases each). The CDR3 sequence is CSAGDGAQETQYF. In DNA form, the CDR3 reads TGCAGCGCTGGTGACGGGGCCCAAGAGACCCAGTACTTC.